The 9 T cell receptor beta chains reported below all come from one sample, sequenced in a study of T-cell memory formation after mild COVID-19. TCRdb reanalysed the 5' RACE reads using MiXCR and keeps one entry per CDR3 protein. The table lists about 400,000 distinct CDR3 sequences, less than 25% of them singletons, with approximately 14% in the top ten. What was sequenced was PBMCs or a T cell subset sorted from them (not recorded which). The source is an adult woman who had mild COVID-19 (a few samples of this study predate the infection). Cell type and time point are not known.

This clonotype has a handful of counts. The CDR3 DNA reads TGTGCCAGCAGCTTAGATTCGGGGACTAATGAAAAACTGTTTTTT. This codes for CASSLDSGTNEKLFF. V is TRBV7-9 and J is TRBJ1-4; unclear D gene. This CDR3 is built from 15 residues. Germline V gene sequence: CDR1 SEHNR, CDR2 FQNEAQ (reference sequence). Trimming left V 1 base short and J 2 bases short, with 8 bases between.

The V and J genes are TRBV10-3 and TRBJ2-7, with D maybe TRBD2 (6 bases). The CDR3 covers 14 residues. The V gene's germline CDR1 is ENHRY and CDR2 SYGVKD. Trimming shortened V by 6 bases and J by 3 bases, and 15 bases separated the two germline ends. The CDR3 sequence is CAIRGGGSSYEQYF. Written as DNA, the CDR3 is TGTGCCATCAGGGGAGGTGGGAGCAGCTACGAGCAGTACTTC.

Ten or more counts support this clonotype. This chain uses TRBV5-1 with TRBJ2-1, with 8 bases matching TRBD1. Germline V gene lookup returns CDR1 SGHRS and CDR2 YFSETQ. The trim removed 4 bases at V and 4 bases at J, leaving 4 bases unmatched. The CDR3 totals 14 residues. CDR3 amino acids: CASSGGTGYNEQFF. Written as DNA, the CDR3 is TGCGCCAGCAGCGGGGGGACAGGTTACAATGAGCAGTTCTTC.

The V and J genes are TRBV7-2 and TRBJ2-1, with 7 bases that match TRBD2. The CDR3 sequence is 15 residues long. CDR1 is SGHTA and CDR2 is FQGNSA in the germline V gene. With V trimmed by 6 bases and J by 2 bases, 7 bases remained unmatched. CDR3 DNA: TGTGCCAGCAGTGCACTAGCGAAAACCTACAATGAGCAGTTCTTC. Amino acid sequence: CASSALAKTYNEQFF.

The chain is built from TRBV29-1 and TRBJ2-7; 7 bases are shared with TRBD1. This CDR3 is 15 amino acids long. Trimming took 4 bases from V and 2 from J; bases not matched to a gene: 11. Germline V gene sequence: CDR1 SQVTM, CDR2 ANQGSEA. The DNA for the CDR3 is TGCAGCGTTGCCTTGGGGGACAGCAACCCCTACGAGCAGTACTTC. Amino acids: CSVALGDSNPYEQYF.

The genes are TRBV7-2 and TRBJ2-6, with D uncertain. V lost 5 bases and J 12 bases, leaving 14 bases between the germline ends. The CDR3 loop spans 13 amino acids. The germline CDR1 and CDR2 sequences are SGHTA and FQGNSA. In DNA, the CDR3 is TGTGCCAGCAGCCGGACGTTATCTCCCGTCCTGACTTTC. Translation: CASSRTLSPVLTF.

This clonotype was recorded only once. This chain connects TRBV12-5 to TRBJ1-2; the match to TRBD1 covers 7 bases. Germline CDR1 LGHNT, CDR2 FRNRAP. V gave up 5 bases and J gave up 1 base; unmatched junction bases: 10. The CDR3 runs to 16 residues. The CDR3: CASGPVGDRDNYGYTF. CDR3 coding DNA: TGTGCTAGTGGTCCAGTAGGGGACAGAGATAACTATGGCTACACCTTC.

V usage is TRBV2 and J usage is TRBJ1-1, with a weak D call TRBD1 (6 bases). Per the germline V gene, CDR1 is SNHLY and CDR2 is FYNNEI. Deletions cut 6 bases from V and 8 bases from J, with 13 bases between. This CDR3 region has 12 residues. The DNA of the CDR3 is TGTGCCAGCAGCCTAGGACAGCCCGAAGCTTTCTTT. Translated: CASSLGQPEAFF.

V gene TRBV12-3 or TRBV12-4 combines with J gene TRBJ2-1; 10 nucleotides match TRBD2. The CDR3 length is 14 residues. V was clipped by 4 bases and J by 8 bases; unmatched bases: 5. The CDR3 loop is CASSSSGSIDEQFF. The CDR3 DNA is TGTGCCAGCAGTTCTAGCGGGAGTATAGATGAGCAGTTCTTC.